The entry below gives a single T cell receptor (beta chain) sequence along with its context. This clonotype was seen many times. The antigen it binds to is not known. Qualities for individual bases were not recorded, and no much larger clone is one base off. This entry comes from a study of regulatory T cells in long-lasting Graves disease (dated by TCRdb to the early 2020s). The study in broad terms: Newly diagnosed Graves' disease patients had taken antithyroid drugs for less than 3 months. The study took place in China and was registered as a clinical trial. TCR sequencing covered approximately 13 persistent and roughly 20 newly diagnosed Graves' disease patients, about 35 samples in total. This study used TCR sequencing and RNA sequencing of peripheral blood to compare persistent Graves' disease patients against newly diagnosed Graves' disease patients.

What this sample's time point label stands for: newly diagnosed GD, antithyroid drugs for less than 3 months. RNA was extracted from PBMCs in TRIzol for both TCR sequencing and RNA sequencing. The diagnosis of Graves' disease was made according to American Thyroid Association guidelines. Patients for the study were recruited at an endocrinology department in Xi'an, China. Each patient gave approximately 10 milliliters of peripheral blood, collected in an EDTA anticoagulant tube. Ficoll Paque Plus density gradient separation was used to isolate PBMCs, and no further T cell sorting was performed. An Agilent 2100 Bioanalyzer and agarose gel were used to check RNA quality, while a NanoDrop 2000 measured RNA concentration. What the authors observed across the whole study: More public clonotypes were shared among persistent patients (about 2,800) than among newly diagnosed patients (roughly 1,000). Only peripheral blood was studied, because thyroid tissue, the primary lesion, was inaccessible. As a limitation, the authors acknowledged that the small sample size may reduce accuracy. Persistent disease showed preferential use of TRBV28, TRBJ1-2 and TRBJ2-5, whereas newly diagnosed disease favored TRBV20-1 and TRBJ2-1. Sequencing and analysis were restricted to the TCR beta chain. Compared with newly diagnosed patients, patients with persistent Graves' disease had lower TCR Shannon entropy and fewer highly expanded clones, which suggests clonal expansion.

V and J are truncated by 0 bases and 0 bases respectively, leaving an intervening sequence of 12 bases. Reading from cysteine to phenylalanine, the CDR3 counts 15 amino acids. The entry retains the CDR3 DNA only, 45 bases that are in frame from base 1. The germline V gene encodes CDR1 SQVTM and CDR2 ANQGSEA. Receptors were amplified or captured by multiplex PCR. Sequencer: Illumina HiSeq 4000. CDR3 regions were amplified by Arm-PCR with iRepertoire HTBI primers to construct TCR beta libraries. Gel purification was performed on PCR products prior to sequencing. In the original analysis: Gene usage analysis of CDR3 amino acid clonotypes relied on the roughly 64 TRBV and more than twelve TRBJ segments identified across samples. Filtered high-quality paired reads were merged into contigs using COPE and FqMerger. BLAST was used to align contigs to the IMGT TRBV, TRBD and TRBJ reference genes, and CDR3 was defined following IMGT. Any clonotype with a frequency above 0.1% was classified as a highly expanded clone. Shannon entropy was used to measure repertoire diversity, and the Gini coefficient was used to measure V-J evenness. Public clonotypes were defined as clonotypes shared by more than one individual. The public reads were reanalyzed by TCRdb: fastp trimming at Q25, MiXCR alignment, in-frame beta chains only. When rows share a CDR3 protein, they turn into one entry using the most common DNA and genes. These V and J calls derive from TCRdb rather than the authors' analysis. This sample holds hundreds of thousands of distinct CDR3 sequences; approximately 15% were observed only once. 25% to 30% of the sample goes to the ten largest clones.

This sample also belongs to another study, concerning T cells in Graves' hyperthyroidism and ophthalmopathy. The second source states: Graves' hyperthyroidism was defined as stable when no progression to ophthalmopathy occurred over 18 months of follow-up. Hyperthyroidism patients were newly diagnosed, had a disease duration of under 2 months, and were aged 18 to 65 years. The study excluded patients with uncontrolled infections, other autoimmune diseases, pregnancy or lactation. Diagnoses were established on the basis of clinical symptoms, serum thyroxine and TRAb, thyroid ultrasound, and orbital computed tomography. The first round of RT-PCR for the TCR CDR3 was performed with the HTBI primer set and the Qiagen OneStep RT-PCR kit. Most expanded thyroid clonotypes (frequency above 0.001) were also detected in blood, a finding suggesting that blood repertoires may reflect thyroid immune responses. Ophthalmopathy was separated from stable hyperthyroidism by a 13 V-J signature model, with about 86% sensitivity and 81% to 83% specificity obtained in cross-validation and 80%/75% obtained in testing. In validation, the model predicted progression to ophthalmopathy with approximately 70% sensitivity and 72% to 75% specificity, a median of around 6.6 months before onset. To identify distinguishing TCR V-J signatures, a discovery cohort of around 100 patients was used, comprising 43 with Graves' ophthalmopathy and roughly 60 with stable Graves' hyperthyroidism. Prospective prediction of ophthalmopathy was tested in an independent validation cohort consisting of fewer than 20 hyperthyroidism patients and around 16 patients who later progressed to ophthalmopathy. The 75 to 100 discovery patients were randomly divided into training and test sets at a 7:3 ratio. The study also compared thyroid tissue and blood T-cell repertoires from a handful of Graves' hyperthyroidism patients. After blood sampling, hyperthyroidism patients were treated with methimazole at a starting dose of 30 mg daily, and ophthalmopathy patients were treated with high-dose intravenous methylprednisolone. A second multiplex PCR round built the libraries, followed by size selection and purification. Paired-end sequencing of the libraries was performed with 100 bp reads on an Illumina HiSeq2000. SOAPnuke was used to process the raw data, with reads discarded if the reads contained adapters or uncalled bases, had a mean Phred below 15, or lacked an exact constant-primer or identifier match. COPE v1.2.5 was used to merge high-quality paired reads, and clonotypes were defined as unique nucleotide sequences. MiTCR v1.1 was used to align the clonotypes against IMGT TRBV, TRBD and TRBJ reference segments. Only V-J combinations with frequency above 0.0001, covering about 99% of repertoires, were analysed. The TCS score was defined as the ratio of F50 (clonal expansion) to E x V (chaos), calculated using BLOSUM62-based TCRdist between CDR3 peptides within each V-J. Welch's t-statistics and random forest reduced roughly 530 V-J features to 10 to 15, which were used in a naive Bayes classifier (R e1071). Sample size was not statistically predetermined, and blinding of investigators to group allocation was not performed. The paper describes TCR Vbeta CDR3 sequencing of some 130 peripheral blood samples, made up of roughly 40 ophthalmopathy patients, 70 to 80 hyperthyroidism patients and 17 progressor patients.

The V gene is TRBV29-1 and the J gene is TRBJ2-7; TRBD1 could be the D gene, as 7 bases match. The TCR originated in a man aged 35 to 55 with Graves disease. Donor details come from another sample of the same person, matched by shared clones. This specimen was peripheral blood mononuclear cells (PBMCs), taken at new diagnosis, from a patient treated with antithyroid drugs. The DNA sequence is TGCAGCGTTGAAGACCCAGGGGGGAGCTCCTACGAGCAGTACTTC. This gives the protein CSVEDPGGSSYEQYF.